The sequence of this T cell receptor beta chain was determined in a study of spatial heterogeneity in lung cancer. V lost 4 bases and J lost 2; bases outside the gene matches: 2. Germline V CDR1 and CDR2: SGHVS, FNYEAQ. This CDR3 has 14 amino acids. This clonotype has at least ten counts. TCRdb re-called the 5' RACE reads through MiXCR, storing one row per CDR3 protein. The table lists about 44,000 distinct CDR3 sequences, roughly 15% of them singletons. Time point in this sample: sample taken at primary tumor resection. Sequencing covered unsorted whole RNA taken from tumor, nontumor lung or frozen PBMC.

This chain uses TRBV7-6 with TRBJ1-5, with 7 bases fitting TRBD1. Here the sequenced sample was PBMCs, taken at surgery. The source of this sequence is a male donor with early-stage non-small cell lung cancer. CDR3 amino acids: CASSWGTGNQPQHF. The DNA for the CDR3 is TGTGCCAGCAGCTGGGGGACAGGCAATCAGCCCCAGCATTTT.